This TCR beta chain was profiled in a study of T cell responses to AZD1222 COVID-19 vaccine. Sequencing was performed with immunoSEQ multiplex PCR; in TCRdb, only in-frame clones are kept and a portion is missing. The sample has roughly 120,000 clones; approximately 84% are singletons. From germline, CDR1 is SGHDN and CDR2 FVKESK. The CDR3 is 16 residues long. Trimming shortened V by 1 base and J by 2 bases, and 12 bases separated the two germline ends. V is TRBV14 and J is TRBJ1-3; D not resolved. The input for sequencing was peripheral blood, taken on day 0 of AZD1222 vaccination. The TCR was taken from an adult in good health. Here the CDR3 DNA reads TGTGCCAGCAGCCAAGCCCCCACAGCTCCTGGAAACACCATATATTTT. This gives the protein CASSQAPTAPGNTIYF.